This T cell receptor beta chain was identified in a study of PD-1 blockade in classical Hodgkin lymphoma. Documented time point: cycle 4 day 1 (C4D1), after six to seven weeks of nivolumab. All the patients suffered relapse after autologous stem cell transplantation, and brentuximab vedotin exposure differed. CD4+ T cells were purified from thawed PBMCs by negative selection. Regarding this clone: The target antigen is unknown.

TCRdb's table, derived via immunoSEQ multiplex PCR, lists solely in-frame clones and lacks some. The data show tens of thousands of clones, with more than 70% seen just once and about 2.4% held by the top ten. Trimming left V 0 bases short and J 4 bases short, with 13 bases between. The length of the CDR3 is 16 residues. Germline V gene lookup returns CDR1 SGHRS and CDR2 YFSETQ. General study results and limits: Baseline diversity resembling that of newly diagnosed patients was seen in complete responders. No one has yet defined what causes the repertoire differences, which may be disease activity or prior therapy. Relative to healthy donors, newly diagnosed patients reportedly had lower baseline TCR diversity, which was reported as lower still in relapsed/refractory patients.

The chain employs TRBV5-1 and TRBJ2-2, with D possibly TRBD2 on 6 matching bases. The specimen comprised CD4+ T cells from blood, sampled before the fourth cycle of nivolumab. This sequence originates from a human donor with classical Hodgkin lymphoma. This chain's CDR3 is CASSLEAGFGTGELFF. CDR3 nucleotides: TGCGCCAGCAGCTTGGAGGCGGGATTTGGCACCGGGGAGCTGTTTTTT.